These T cell receptor beta chains were read from a single sample in a study of OX40 agonist ivuxolimab in advanced cancers. The method was immunoSEQ multiplex PCR; TCRdb's version includes in-frame clones alone and lacks a portion of them. The sample has under 85,000 clones, approximately 85% seen once. The sample in question was CD4+ or CD8+ T cells sorted from blood, obtained in a trial of the OX40 agonist ivuxolimab. These receptors all come from an adult with an advanced solid tumor such as melanoma, head and neck, liver or kidney cancer. The CDR3 runs from the conserved cysteine through the conserved F or W. The D gene is left open where the match is weak. For some rows the clone size is stated as once, few or many, or as a class when expanded; others skip it.

V gene	J gene	D gene	clone size	CDR3 DNA	CDR3 protein
TRBV5-1	TRBJ2-1	TRBD1	few	TGCGCCAGCAGCTTGGGGGGGACAGACAATGAGCAGTTCTTC	CASSLGGTDNEQFF
TRBV19	TRBJ1-2	-	-	TGTGCCAGTAGTACCCATGGGGGTGGCTACACCTTC	CASSTHGGGYTF
TRBV10-1	TRBJ2-2	-	-	TGCGCCAGCAGTGAGGTCGGGGGAAAGGACGGGGAGCTGTTTTTT	CASSEVGGKDGELFF
TRBV27	TRBJ1-5	-	-	TGTGCCAGCAGTTTATCCAACCTAGATCAGCCCCAGCATTTT	CASSLSNLDQPQHF
TRBV5-1	TRBJ2-3	-	once	TGCGCCAGCAGCTTAAATCCAGATACGCAGTATTTT	CASSLNPDTQYF
TRBV13	TRBJ1-2	TRBD1	-	TGTGCCAGCAGCCTCGGACAGGGGAATGGCTACACCTTC	CASSLGQGNGYTF
TRBV6-1	TRBJ2-3	-	-	TGTGCCAGCAGTAATTCTAGGGGCAGTACAGATACGCAGTATTTT	CASSNSRGSTDTQYF
TRBV28	TRBJ2-7	-	-	TGTGCCAGCAGTTATCGCAGAACCTACGAGCAGTACTTC	CASSYRRTYEQYF
TRBV29-1	TRBJ2-3	-	-	TGCAGCCAAAGCGAAACAGATACGCAGTATTTT	CSQSETDTQYF
TRBV25-1	TRBJ2-1	TRBD1	-	TGTGCCAGCAGTAAGGGACAGGGGTTTAATGAGCAGTTCTTC	CASSKGQGFNEQFF
TRBV11-1	TRBJ2-2	-	-	TGTGCCAGCAGCGACGACGGCTCCCTGAACACCGGGGAGCTGTTTTTT	CASSDDGSLNTGELFF
TRBV6-1	TRBJ2-7	-	-	TGTGCCAGTGGGAGGACACTCTACGAGCAGTACTTC	CASGRTLYEQYF
TRBV30	TRBJ1-2	-	-	TGTGCCTGGAGCCAGGGGAACTATGGCTACACCTTC	CAWSQGNYGYTF
TRBV28	TRBJ2-3	-	-	TGTGCCAGCAGTTCGACAGATACGCAGTATTTT	CASSSTDTQYF
TRBV27	TRBJ2-1	TRBD1	-	TGTGCCAGCAGTGTCAGGGGGAGCGGCACCCGAGCGTACCACAATGAGCAGTTCTTC	CASSVRGSGTRAYHNEQFF
TRBV11-2	TRBJ2-1	-	few	TGTGCCAGCAGCTTTGGCGGTGGAGTGGGTGAGCAGTTCTTC	CASSFGGGVGEQFF
TRBV5-5	TRBJ2-7	-	-	TGTGCCAGCAGCCCCACAATCCCAGGGGCTTATTCCTACGAGCAGTACTTC	CASSPTIPGAYSYEQYF
TRBV25-1	TRBJ2-2	-	-	TGTGCCAGCAATTTAGACACCGGGGAGCTGTTTTTT	CASNLDTGELFF
TRBV5-1	TRBJ1-1	-	-	TGCGCCAGCAGCGTGCAAAGACAATTGAACACTGAAGCTTTCTTT	CASSVQRQLNTEAFF
TRBV6-5	TRBJ1-6	-	-	TGTGCCAGCAGTTATGCTGGCTCACCCCTCCACTTT	CASSYAGSPLHF
TRBV28	TRBJ2-7	-	-	TGTGCCAGCAGTTTTAAGGTTTTGTGGTACGAGCAGTACTTC	CASSFKVLWYEQYF
TRBV28	TRBJ1-1	-	-	TGTGCCAGCAGTCGGGACGGGCGGACTGAAGCTTTCTTT	CASSRDGRTEAFF
TRBV19	TRBJ2-3	TRBD1	-	TGTGCCAGTAGTACCGGACAGGTTGCAGATACGCAGTATTTT	CASSTGQVADTQYF
TRBV5-4	TRBJ2-3	-	-	TGTGCCAGCAGCTTGACGGGTACGCCAGATACGCAGTATTTT	CASSLTGTPDTQYF
TRBV4-1	TRBJ2-7	-	-	TGCGCCAGCAGCTCTTACCGGGCCAGCTCCTACGAGCAGTACTTC	CASSSYRASSYEQYF
TRBV6-1	TRBJ1-1	-	-	TGTGCCAGCAGTGGGGTACAGGGTTACACTGAAGCTTTCTTT	CASSGVQGYTEAFF
TRBV5-6	TRBJ1-2	TRBD1	-	TGTGCCAGCAACCCGGGACAGAAGAACTATGGCTACACCTTC	CASNPGQKNYGYTF
TRBV5-1	TRBJ2-1	TRBD1	once	TGCGCCAGCGGCTCCGGGACAGGGGGTAATGAGCAGTTCTTC	CASGSGTGGNEQFF
TRBV5-1	TRBJ2-1	-	once	TGCGCCAGCAGCTCACAGGGCGGGGTCTACAATGAGCAGTTCTTC	CASSSQGGVYNEQFF
TRBV18	TRBJ2-7	-	-	TGTGCCAGCTCACTTCCCGGGACTGGGACCTACGAGCAGTACTTC	CASSLPGTGTYEQYF
TRBV19	TRBJ2-7	TRBD1	-	TGTGCCAGTAGTCCCCTCCAGGGGGATGCCTACGAGCAGTACTTC	CASSPLQGDAYEQYF
TRBV19	TRBJ1-3	TRBD1	-	TGTGCCAGTAGGAGAGACAGGGGAGGCTCTGGAAACACCATATATTTT	CASRRDRGGSGNTIYF
TRBV7-9	TRBJ2-3	-	-	TGTGCCAGCAGCCCGGGGACCGACTTTAGCACAGATACGCAGTATTTT	CASSPGTDFSTDTQYF
TRBV19	TRBJ2-7	TRBD2	-	TGTGCCAGTACCCAGAGCGGGGCGGCGGGACCCTCCTACGAGCAGTACTTC	CASTQSGAAGPSYEQYF
TRBV6-1	TRBJ2-7	-	-	TGTGCCAGCAGTGAAGCTTGGGACTTCGGCTACGAGCAGTACTTC	CASSEAWDFGYEQYF
TRBV11-2	TRBJ2-7	TRBD2	-	TGTGCCAGCAGTTTGGCTAGCGGGAGATACGAGCAGTACTTC	CASSLASGRYEQYF
TRBV7-9	TRBJ2-5	-	-	TGTGCCAGCAGCTTGCTCCAAGAGACCCAGTACTTC	CASSLLQETQYF
TRBV4-3	TRBJ2-7	TRBD2	-	TGCGCCAGCAGCGGTCCCCGGGAGGGCCGAGACTACGAGCAGTACTTC	CASSGPREGRDYEQYF
TRBV30	TRBJ2-3	-	-	TGTGCCTGGGAAAGAGGAGGGAGTGCGGATACGCAGTATTTT	CAWERGGSADTQYF
TRBV20-1	TRBJ2-1	-	-	TGCAGTGCTAGAGCCAGTGGAAGGAAATTCTTC	CSARASGRKFF
TRBV21-1	TRBJ2-7	-	-	TGTGCCAGCAGCAATAGACACCGGACAGAGTCCTACGAGCAGTACTTC	CASSNRHRTESYEQYF
TRBV19	TRBJ2-4	-	-	TGTGCCAGTAGTATAGTACTAGCTTACGGAAACATTCAGTACTTC	CASSIVLAYGNIQYF
TRBV6-6	TRBJ2-1	-	-	TGTGCCAGCAGTTACTCGACGGGCATCAATGAGCAGTTCTTC	CASSYSTGINEQFF
TRBV28	TRBJ2-1	TRBD2	-	TGTGCCATCAAGCGGGAGCGAGATATGGATGAGCAGTTCTTC	CAIKRERDMDEQFF
TRBV10-3	TRBJ1-3	-	once	TGTGCCATCAGTGACTCGCTGATATCTGGAAACACCATATATTTT	CAISDSLISGNTIYF
TRBV15	TRBJ2-5	TRBD2	-	TGTGCCACCAGCCCGGCTCATACACCGGGACTAGCGGGAAATCATGGAGAGACCCAGTACTTC	CATSPAHTPGLAGNHGETQYF
TRBV30	TRBJ2-2	TRBD1	-	TGTGCCTGGAGTGTAGGGACAGCGAACACCGGGGAGCTGTTTTTT	CAWSVGTANTGELFF